These T cell receptor beta chains were read from a single sample in a study of cytomegalovirus exposure and HLA in healthy donors. Method: immunoSEQ multiplex PCR; TCRdb's copy keeps in-frame clones and lacks some. The sample lists about 240,000 clones, over 70% seen once, with around 8% in the top ten. Sequences were obtained from PBMCs. These TCRs come from a woman aged 60-75 years in good health and CMV-seropositive. The CDR3 runs from the conserved cysteine through the conserved F or W. A D gene is named only where the DNA matches it firmly. Clone size, where shown, is once, few, many, or a class for clones that have expanded.

.	.	TRBJ1-5	TRBV2	TGTGCCAGCAACAGGGTAAGCAATCAGCCCCAGCATTTT	CASNRVSNQPQHF
.	TRBD1	TRBJ1-2	TRBV11-1	TGTGCCAGCAGCATAAGGAGGACAGGGACGGAGGCCTACACCTTC	CASSIRRTGTEAYTF
.	.	TRBJ2-7	TRBV5-1	TGCGCCAGCAGCTTGCCCATACAGGGAGTCGAGCAGTACTTC	CASSLPIQGVEQYF
few	.	TRBJ1-3	TRBV10-3	TGTGCCATCAGTACGGGTTCTGGAAACACCATATATTTT	CAISTGSGNTIYF
.	TRBD1	TRBJ2-1	TRBV18	TGTGCCAGCTCACCCTCCGGGACAGGGCAGTTCTTC	CASSPSGTGQFF
.	.	TRBJ2-1	TRBV5-1	TGCGCCAGCACCCGTAGCGGAAGTGGGGGGAATGAGCAGTTCTTC	CASTRSGSGGNEQFF
.	TRBD1	TRBJ2-6	TRBV19	TGTGCCAGTAATACAGGGGGCGCTGGGGCCAACGTCCTGACTTTC	CASNTGGAGANVLTF
.	.	TRBJ1-1	TRBV2	TGTGCCAGCAGTGACCAGGGGAGGAACACTGAAGCTTTCTTT	CASSDQGRNTEAFF
.	TRBD2	TRBJ2-3	TRBV5-4	TGTGCCAGCAGTTCAGAAGCGGGACTCACAGATACGCAGTATTTT	CASSSEAGLTDTQYF
.	.	TRBJ1-1	TRBV14	TGTGCCAGCAGCCGCCCGGGGGGGAATCAAGCTTTCTTT	CASSRPGGNQAFF
.	.	TRBJ1-5	TRBV4-1	TGCGCCAGCAGCCAAGATGAGGCAGGGTTCAATCAGCCCCAGCATTTT	CASSQDEAGFNQPQHF
.	.	TRBJ2-7	TRBV4-1	TGCGCCAGCAGCCAAAGGACAGACCGTTCCTACGAGCAGTACTTC	CASSQRTDRSYEQYF
.	.	TRBJ1-4	TRBV19	TGTGCCAGTAGGACGACAGCTGAAAAACTGTTTTTT	CASRTTAEKLFF
.	.	TRBJ2-2	TRBV7-9	TGTGCCAGCAGCTTAACGGGAGACCCCCCCGGGGAGCTGTTTTTT	CASSLTGDPPGELFF
.	TRBD1	TRBJ1-3	TRBV5-8	TGTGCCAGCAGCTTACTATGGACAGGATCCGGAAACACCATATATTTT	CASSLLWTGSGNTIYF
.	.	TRBJ1-2	TRBV29-1	TGCAGCGTTGGGGGTGGAGGTGGCTACACCTTC	CSVGGGGGYTF
.	.	TRBJ2-5	TRBV5-1	TGCGCCAGCAGCTTGGCCGGCAGGCAAGAGACCCAGTACTTC	CASSLAGRQETQYF
.	.	TRBJ2-7	TRBV28	TGTGCCAGCAGTTTCACATACGAGCAGTACTTC	CASSFTYEQYF
.	.	TRBJ1-1	TRBV14	TGTGCCAGCACTCCGGGAGTGAACACTGAAGCTTTCTTT	CASTPGVNTEAFF
.	TRBD1	TRBJ1-4	TRBV29-1	TGCAGCGTAGGACAGGGGCCAAGTGAAAAACTGTTTTTT	CSVGQGPSEKLFF
.	TRBD1	TRBJ1-5	TRBV28	TGTGCCAGCGGGGGGACAGCCAGAACCAATCAGCCCCAGCATTTT	CASGGTARTNQPQHF
.	TRBD2	TRBJ2-1	TRBV28	TGTGCCAGCAGTTCTTCTAGCGGGAGGATCAATGAGCAGTTCTTC	CASSSSSGRINEQFF
.	TRBD1	TRBJ2-3	TRBV11-2	TGTGCCAGCAGCGCGACATGGGACAGGGGAGGCACAGATACGCAGTATTTT	CASSATWDRGGTDTQYF
few	TRBD1	TRBJ2-1	TRBV9	TGTGCCAGCAGCGTAGGCGACAGGGGGATTAATGAGCAGTTCTTC	CASSVGDRGINEQFF
.	TRBD2	TRBJ2-1	TRBV10-1	TGCGCCAGCAACTCTAGCGGGACATCCTACAATGAGCAGTTCTTC	CASNSSGTSYNEQFF
.	.	TRBJ1-2	TRBV7-9	TGTTCCAGCAGCTTAGGCAGGGTAGAAGGCTACACCTTC	CSSSLGRVEGYTF
.	.	TRBJ2-2	TRBV27	TGTGCCAGCAGCCCCGGTGGGGGCGGCGGGGAGCTGTTTTTT	CASSPGGGGGELFF
few	TRBD1	TRBJ1-1	TRBV5-4	TGTGCCAGCAGATGGGGACAGGGAACTGAAGCTTTCTTT	CASRWGQGTEAFF
.	.	TRBJ2-2	TRBV2	TGTGCCAGCAGCCCCAATAGCCTTTTGACCGGGGAGCTGTTTTTT	CASSPNSLLTGELFF
.	.	TRBJ1-1	TRBV7-9	TGTGCCAGCAGGAGGATGAACACTGAAGCTTTCTTT	CASRRMNTEAFF
.	TRBD2	TRBJ2-3	TRBV29-1	TGCAGCGTCGGACTAGCGCCCCGAGATACGCAGTATTTT	CSVGLAPRDTQYF
.	.	TRBJ2-7	TRBV11-1	TGTGCCAGCAGCTTAGGGCAGTCTGTCTCCTACGAGCAGTACTTC	CASSLGQSVSYEQYF
.	TRBD1	TRBJ1-2	TRBV28	TGTGCCAGCAGCCAGGGGGTCAACTATGGCTACACCTTC	CASSQGVNYGYTF
few	.	TRBJ2-3	TRBV6-4	TGTGCCAGCAGTGACTCGGGGACTGGCACAGATACGCAGTATTTT	CASSDSGTGTDTQYF
.	.	TRBJ2-2	TRBV5-6	TGTGCCAGCAGTTTATACGGGACATTGGCGAACACCGGGGAGCTGTTTTTT	CASSLYGTLANTGELFF
.	TRBD2	TRBJ2-5	TRBV4-1	TGCGCCAGCAGCCAAGTTGGACTAGCGGGGCTTGAGACCCAGTACTTC	CASSQVGLAGLETQYF
.	.	TRBJ1-2	TRBV30	TGTGCCTGGAGTGTAGAGCAGGGCCTATATGGCTACACCTTC	CAWSVEQGLYGYTF
.	TRBD2	TRBJ2-1	TRBV5-1	TGCGCCAGCAGCTCTGGACTAGCGGGAGGCGCAGTTGAGCAGTTCTTC	CASSSGLAGGAVEQFF
.	TRBD1	TRBJ2-5	TRBV2	TGTGCCAGCAGATGGGACAGGGGCGAGACCCAGTACTTC	CASRWDRGETQYF
few	.	TRBJ1-4	TRBV28	TGTGCCTCCCGGGACTTTAATGAAAAACTGTTTTTT	CASRDFNEKLFF
.	.	TRBJ2-7	TRBV5-1	TGCGCCAGCAGCTTGCTAGGGGAAGGGAACGAGCAGTACTTC	CASSLLGEGNEQYF
.	TRBD1	TRBJ2-7	TRBV18	TGTGCCAGCTCACCAATGGCAGGGGGCCACTACGAGCAGTACTTC	CASSPMAGGHYEQYF
.	.	TRBJ2-6	TRBV27	TGTGCCAGCAGACTTACCTACTCTGGGGCCAACGTCCTGACTTTC	CASRLTYSGANVLTF
.	.	TRBJ2-3	TRBV15	TGTGCCACCAGCAGAGTTAGCGGTCAACCCACAGATACGCAGTATTTT	CATSRVSGQPTDTQYF
.	TRBD1	TRBJ1-1	TRBV19	TGTGCCAGTATCAGAACAGGGGGCTGGACTGAAGCTTTCTTT	CASIRTGGWTEAFF
few	.	TRBJ2-3	TRBV5-1	TGCGCCAGCAGCTGGCTCCCCACAGATACGCAGTATTTT	CASSWLPTDTQYF
.	.	TRBJ1-2	TRBV6-5	TGTGCCAGCAGTTCTGGACAGAAGGGCGGCTACACCTTC	CASSSGQKGGYTF
.	TRBD1	TRBJ2-1	TRBV10-3	TGTGCCATCGGACAGGGCGTGAATGAGCAGTTCTTC	CAIGQGVNEQFF
.	.	TRBJ1-3	TRBV9	TGTGCCAGCAGCGCCACCGGGAGTGCGGGAAACACCATATATTTT	CASSATGSAGNTIYF